This T cell receptor beta chain is from a study of spatial heterogeneity in lung cancer. Study findings and constraints: One measure, the expanded intratumoral alpha and beta TCR count, tracked tumor mutation counts.

Per the germline V gene, CDR1 is MGHRA and CDR2 is YSYEKL. The junction had 12 bases not matched to a gene; V was cut back by 2 bases and J by 10 bases. The CDR3 consists of 18 residues. The sample holds many counts of this clonotype. Its antigen is unknown. Stated time point: sample taken at primary tumor resection. Samples were obtained from approximately 72 donors, all untreated early-stage non-small cell lung cancer patients. TCRdb reanalysed the 5' RACE reads using MiXCR and keeps one entry per CDR3 protein. Of more than 15,000 distinct CDR3 sequences listed, 6.2% are singletons. The chain carries TRBV4-1 and TRBJ2-2, with 14 bases identical to TRBD2. Material: lung tumor tissue, obtained at surgery. The source is a male donor with early-stage non-small cell lung cancer. CDR3 sequence reads: CASSQPMGTSGGRMELFF. The CDR3 nucleotides are TGCGCCAGCAGCCAACCGATGGGGACTAGCGGGGGCCGGATGGAGCTGTTTTTT.